This T cell receptor beta chain appears in the sequencing data of a study of human T cells and chemical hapten exposure. This CDR3 is 14 amino acids long. The V end lost 0 bases, the J end lost 12 bases, and 15 bases lay between the germline ends. CDR1 and CDR2 (germline): LGHDT, YNNKEL (reference sequence). Time point defined: pre-sensitization, week 0. The treatment is: therapeutic diphenylcyclopropenone sensitization with weekly scalp DPC. In this sample, this clonotype turned up many times. In TCRdb, the RACE reads were re-called with MiXCR into one record per CDR3 protein. This sample carries about 120,000 distinct CDR3 sequences, about 13% of them seen once, and the ten largest clones take about 3%.

This rearrangement joins TRBV3-1 to TRBJ2-4; possible D gene TRBD1, 5 bases. Specimen: whole blood, collected in connection with sensitization to the hapten diphenylcyclopropenone (DPC). This TCR was sampled from a woman younger than 35 with alopecia areata. Some clones in this sample may be carry-over from other donors' samples. The CDR3 region has the DNA TGTGCCAGCAGCCAAGATAGAACCAGGGCTGATCAGTACTTC. This gives the protein CASSQDRTRADQYF.